This is a list of T cell receptor beta chains from one sample in a study of spatial heterogeneity in lung cancer. TCRdb reanalysed the 5' RACE reads using MiXCR and keeps one entry per CDR3 protein. Among 10,000 to 11,000 distinct CDR3 sequences listed, roughly 24% were seen once. The sequences come from PBMCs, collected at surgery. These receptors originate from a female donor with early-stage non-small cell lung cancer. The CDR3 runs from the conserved cysteine through the conserved F or W. Fields, in order: V gene, J gene, clone size, D gene, CDR3 DNA, CDR3 protein. The D gene is left open where the match is weak. A row's size may be missing; if present it is once, few, many or a size class.

TRBV3-1	TRBJ2-1	medium-sized	TRBD2	TGTGCCAGCAGCCCATCAGCGGGAGCAGTTTTTAATGAGCAGTTCTTC	CASSPSAGAVFNEQFF
TRBV7-9	TRBJ1-2	few	.	TGTGCCAGCAGCCCTCCGGGGGGGGTTGGTGGCTACACCTTC	CASSPPGGVGGYTF
TRBV3-1	TRBJ2-1	.	.	TGTGCCAGCAGCCTACAGCCCTACAATGAGCAGTTCTTC	CASSLQPYNEQFF
TRBV11-2	TRBJ2-2	few	.	TGTGCCAGCAGCTTAGCGAGCGGGCCGTGGGACACCGGGGAGCTGTTTTTT	CASSLASGPWDTGELFF
TRBV5-1	TRBJ2-5	medium-sized	TRBD1	TGCGCCAGCAGCAACAGGGGGCTGGAGACCCAGTACTTC	CASSNRGLETQYF
TRBV10-2	TRBJ1-4	many	.	TGCGCCAGCAGTGAGTCTGGGGCACGAGTTCTGTTTTTT	CASSESGARVLFF
TRBV3-1	TRBJ2-5	.	.	TGTGCCAGCAGCCTCCCACAAGAGACCCAGTACTTC	CASSLPQETQYF
TRBV5-1	TRBJ2-1	medium-sized	TRBD2	TGCGCCAGCAGCGGACTAGCGGACAATGAGCAGTTCTTC	CASSGLADNEQFF
TRBV7-9	TRBJ1-1	few	.	TGTGCCAGCAGCTCGCACAGGACCAACTTGAACACTGAAGCTTTCTTT	CASSSHRTNLNTEAFF
TRBV5-1	TRBJ1-2	.	TRBD1	TGCGCCAGCAGCCCGACAGGGACTAACTATGGCTACACCTTC	CASSPTGTNYGYTF
TRBV11-2	TRBJ2-1	.	.	TGTGCCAGCAGGAGTCACCGCGACAATGAGCAGTTCTTC	CASRSHRDNEQFF
TRBV11-2	TRBJ2-7	.	TRBD2	TGTGCCAGCAGCGGGGGACTAGCGGGAGTTTACGAGCAGTACTTC	CASSGGLAGVYEQYF
TRBV29-1	TRBJ2-1	once	.	TGCAGCGTGGCTGATGTCGGTGAGCAGTTCTTC	CSVADVGEQFF
TRBV5-1	TRBJ2-5	.	TRBD1	TGCGCCAGCAGCTGGGGACAGGCCTTGAAAGAGACCCAGTACTTC	CASSWGQALKETQYF
TRBV5-1	TRBJ1-3	few	.	TGCGCCAGCAGCGCCGCGACCCGAAACACCATATATTTT	CASSAATRNTIYF
TRBV28	TRBJ2-7	.	.	TGTGCCAGCACCAATCCCGGTACGGAGGAGCAGTACTTC	CASTNPGTEEQYF
TRBV4-3	TRBJ2-3	.	TRBD2	TGCGCCAGCAGCCCGGGCCTAGCGGGATCAGATACGCAGTATTTT	CASSPGLAGSDTQYF
TRBV6-6	TRBJ2-7	few	.	TGTGCCAGCAGTTCTATCTACGAGCAGTACTTC	CASSSIYEQYF
TRBV20-1	TRBJ2-7	few	.	TGCAGTGCTAGGGGGACACGTGAGCAGTACTTC	CSARGTREQYF
TRBV12-3/TRBV12-4	TRBJ2-7	few	.	TGTGCCAGCAGTTTAGCAGACAGCTACGAGCAGTACTTC	CASSLADSYEQYF
TRBV9	TRBJ1-5	once	.	TGTGCCAGCAGCGCGACGGGTTATCAGCCCCAGCATTTT	CASSATGYQPQHF
TRBV12-3/TRBV12-4	TRBJ2-7	medium-sized	.	TGTGCCAGCAGTTTAAGAGGGTTCAATGACGAGCAGTACTTC	CASSLRGFNDEQYF
TRBV7-2	TRBJ1-4	few	.	TGTGCCAGCAGCTCCGATTCGGAAAAACTGTTTTTT	CASSSDSEKLFF
TRBV5-1	TRBJ2-2	.	TRBD2	TGCGCCAGCAGCTTAGCGGGAAGGCCCGGGGAGCTGTTTTTT	CASSLAGRPGELFF
TRBV5-1	TRBJ1-2	.	TRBD1	TGCGCCAGCAGCCCACAAGGACAGGGCCACAACTATGGCTACACCTTC	CASSPQGQGHNYGYTF
TRBV7-2	TRBJ2-3	few	TRBD1	TGTGCCAGCAGCCCCGGACAGGTTCTCACAGATACGCAGTATTTT	CASSPGQVLTDTQYF
TRBV7-2	TRBJ2-7	.	TRBD2	TGTGCCAGCAGTCCCGGGGGGTGGCTATCTGGCCCGTACTTC	CASSPGGWLSGPYF
TRBV5-4	TRBJ1-1	few	.	TGTGCCAGCAGCTTCCCGGGACAAAACACTGAAGCTTTCTTT	CASSFPGQNTEAFF
TRBV6-6	TRBJ2-1	many	.	TGTGCCAGCAGTTACGGCCCTATAGGTGATGAGCAGTTCTTC	CASSYGPIGDEQFF
TRBV5-4	TRBJ1-1	.	.	TGTGCCAGCAGCTTGTACAGCCCGGGGACTGAAGCTTTCTTT	CASSLYSPGTEAFF
TRBV14	TRBJ1-2	medium-sized	TRBD1	TGTGCCAGCAGCCAAGTTACAGGGGGAGGCGGCTACACCTTC	CASSQVTGGGGYTF
TRBV5-1	TRBJ2-2	few	TRBD1	TGCGCCAGCAGCTTGCAAGGGGGCCGCACCGGGGAGCTGTTTTTT	CASSLQGGRTGELFF
TRBV7-9	TRBJ2-5	many	.	TGTGCCAGCAGCTTGAGGGGCCTTGAAGAGACCCAGTACTTC	CASSLRGLEETQYF
TRBV19	TRBJ1-2	.	.	TGTGCCAGTAGTATAGATTCAAGGCTGGCTCATGGCTACACCTTC	CASSIDSRLAHGYTF
TRBV7-2	TRBJ2-1	.	.	TGTGCCAGCGGGGGTCTCTATGAGCAGTTCTTC	CASGGLYEQFF
TRBV12-3/TRBV12-4	TRBJ1-1	medium-sized	.	TGTGCCAGCAGTTTTCTGGGTTCCACTGAAGCTTTCTTT	CASSFLGSTEAFF
TRBV7-2	TRBJ2-7	.	.	TGTGCCAGCAGCTTAACCGGGGACTCCTCCTACGAGCAGTACTTC	CASSLTGDSSYEQYF
TRBV9	TRBJ2-3	.	TRBD2	TGTGCCAGCAGCCCCCGACTAGCGGGAAGCACAGATACGCAGTATTTT	CASSPRLAGSTDTQYF
TRBV28	TRBJ2-5	.	TRBD1	TGTGCCAGCAGTTCCCGACAGGGGGCAGGAGAGACCCAGTACTTC	CASSSRQGAGETQYF
TRBV18	TRBJ1-3	many	TRBD1	TGTGCCAGCTCACCACCAACAGGGGAAAACACCATATATTTT	CASSPPTGENTIYF
TRBV28	TRBJ2-7	.	.	TGTGCCAGCAGTTTATACAGCCACGAGCAGTACTTC	CASSLYSHEQYF
TRBV28	TRBJ2-6	.	.	TGTGCCAGCAGTTCCGGACTGACCTCTGGGGCCAACGTCCTGTCTTTC	CASSSGLTSGANVLSF
TRBV19	TRBJ2-3	many	TRBD2	TGTGCCAGTAGTACCTCCTGGCCCGCGGGAGAAGTGGGGACAGATACGCAGTATTTT	CASSTSWPAGEVGTDTQYF
TRBV7-9	TRBJ2-1	few	TRBD1	TGTGCCAGCAGCCGGACAGGTGAGACCTACAATGAGCAGTTCTTC	CASSRTGETYNEQFF
TRBV20-1	TRBJ2-5	.	.	TGCAGTGCTAGAATACCGGCGATGAGGAGCGCGCCACAAGAGACCCAGTACTTC	CSARIPAMRSAPQETQYF
TRBV20-1	TRBJ2-1	few	TRBD1	TGCAGTGCTCAGGACAGGTGGACCTACAATGAGCAGTTCTTC	CSAQDRWTYNEQFF
TRBV7-9	TRBJ1-2	few	.	TGTGCCAGCAGCTTAAGGTCTGGAGGAAAAGCTAACTATGGCTACACCTTC	CASSLRSGGKANYGYTF
TRBV5-5	TRBJ2-1	.	TRBD2	TGTGCCAGCAGCTCGTGGACTAGCGGATCCTACAATGAGCAGTTCTTC	CASSSWTSGSYNEQFF
TRBV7-2	TRBJ2-1	.	TRBD2	TGTGCCAGCAGCTTAGGGGGGGGCTCCTACAATGAGCAGTTCTTC	CASSLGGGSYNEQFF
TRBV29-1	TRBJ2-6	few	.	TGCAGCATTCCCTCTGGCGAGGCCAACGTCCTGACTTTC	CSIPSGEANVLTF
TRBV20-1	TRBJ2-5	.	.	TGCAGTGCTAGAGATATAAGGTTGGGAGAGACCCAGTACTTC	CSARDIRLGETQYF
TRBV19	TRBJ1-2	.	.	TGTGCCAGTAGTGCGTCGGCTGGCTACACCTTC	CASSASAGYTF
TRBV6-2/TRBV6-3	TRBJ2-5	medium-sized	.	TGTGCCAGCAGCCTGGGACCGGGTGGCCAAGAGACCCAGTACTTC	CASSLGPGGQETQYF
TRBV24-1	TRBJ2-7	.	TRBD1	TGTGCCACCAGTGATCTCGTCGACAGGGGGTACTACGAGCAGTACTTC	CATSDLVDRGYYEQYF